This T cell receptor (beta chain) was observed in a study of cytomegalovirus exposure and HLA in healthy donors (TCRdb year 2017). A note on the overall study: The 550 to 750 repertoires of the first cohort and the 120 validation repertoires were produced on the same platform, according to a later analysis. The study was designed to test whether signatures of past pathogen exposure could be identified by cataloging public T cell receptors. In addition to the first cohort of roughly 700 subjects, a separate validation cohort of some 120 different subjects was used. To predict cytomegalovirus infection status, the study brought together high-throughput TCR immunosequencing, statistical association of individual TCRs with disease status, and machine learning.

CDR3 length: 13 amino acids, cysteine to phenylalanine. Only CDR3 DNA is held: 39 bases, read in frame from base 1. Between the V and J ends, shortened by 10 bases and 7 bases respectively, the junction contains 16 bases. The germline V gene encodes CDR1 SNHLY and CDR2 FYNNEI. The donors belonged to the validation cohort of around 120 subjects, which was separate from the approximately 610-subject first cohort. The library relied on the immunoSEQ multiplex PCR assay. Under the source paper's analysis protocol: A statistical classification framework was built for diagnosing cytomegalovirus status from the catalog of TCR beta chain sequences. Held by TCRdb, this immuneACCESS table contains in-frame sequences only and omits some clones. Under half of the omission traces to an unresolved V gene where checked; the cause of the rest is unknown. V and J calls and clone size follow that table, whereas D and trimming were derived from the DNA. For this sample there are under 150,000 clones; about 87% appear just once. The ten biggest clones cover roughly 9.4% of the sample.

The paper as a whole reports these results and caveats: In the study, 150 to 200 TCR beta chains were listed as associated with cytomegalovirus. While some public TCRs were present in many individuals, most TCR sequences turned up only very rarely across donors. In both the original and validation cohorts, the classifier was reported to diagnose cytomegalovirus status with high specificity and sensitivity. A few of the identified cytomegalovirus-associated TCR beta chains were confirmed in vitro to be specific for cytomegalovirus antigens. In a later analysis, TCRs clustered in the first cohort were found to also tend to co-occur in the approximately 110 validation repertoires, with over 90% of cluster scores above 0. According to the authors, the approach could potentially be generalized to other disease states and immunological phenotypes. A later analysis had no HLA typing for the validation cohort, so co-occurrence there was scored across all 130 or so repertoires.

About this clone itself: No cognate antigen has been identified for it. No base quality values were provided; no much bigger clone lies one nucleotide off.

Source material: PBMCs. The receptor comes from a man aged 18-30 years in good health and CMV-seropositive. The rearranged segments are TRBV2 and TRBJ1-4; perhaps TRBD1 is the D gene, with 6 bases matching. CDR3 protein: CATQGFEAEKLFF. The nucleotide sequence is given as TGTGCCACTCAGGGGTTTGAGGCTGAAAAACTGTTTTTT.